This TCR beta chain comes out of a study of blood T cell repertoires in COVID-19. Overall study context: Some COVID-19 samples were acute and others convalescent; all came from the United States, Italy and Spain. In each case, the material was cDNA or gDNA derived from T cells, B-cell-depleted T cells, or PBMCs.

This clone was detected many times. In the study's own analysis: From reference gene primer amplification, estimates of nucleated cell counts were derived. Method: immunoSEQ multiplex PCR; TCRdb's copy keeps in-frame clones and lacks some. The DNA was the basis for D and trimming; V, J and clone size are from that table. Here the sample spans around 250,000 clones, around 86% being singletons. V was clipped by 6 bases and J by 9 bases, with 18 bases between them. There are 14 residues in the CDR3. Per the germline V gene, CDR1 is MNHEY and CDR2 is SVGAGI. Material: peripheral blood. This sequence was found in a man younger than 40 who had recovered from COVID-19. The V call is TRBV6-5, the J call TRBJ2-1; a weak D match, TRBD2 (6 bases). The DNA for the CDR3 is TGTGCCAGCAGCGCGGGGACGGCAGGAGGTGAGCAGTTCTTC. This codes for CASSAGTAGGEQFF.